This TCR beta chain was recorded in a study of T cell repertoires in cytomegalovirus infection. Study-wide findings and caveats: Predominance within the ex vivo response was attributable to HLA-C-restricted CMV-specific TCR beta clonotypes.

Looked up from germline, CDR1 is MNHEY and CDR2 is SMNVEV (reference sequence). The CDR3 length is 17 residues. Trimming pared 2 bases from V and 3 bases from J, leaving 19 bases between. TCRdb re-analysed the reads in MiXCR, keeping a single row per CDR3 protein. The data contain some 900,000 distinct CDR3 sequences, approximately 32% of them singletons. Concerning this clonotype: As yet, its antigen is unknown.

The chain joins TRBV27 to TRBJ1-1; D remains ambiguous. This receptor was obtained from a human donor in good health (CMV status not recorded). Some clones in this sample may be carry-over from other donors' samples. Sequencing used cultured CD8+ T cells from PBMCs, obtained from culture after CMV antigen stimulation. The CDR3 DNA reads TGTGCCAGCAGTTTAAAGGGCTCCCCAGGTATAGACACTGAAGCTTTCTTT. It specifies CASSLKGSPGIDTEAFF.